This passage covers 26 T cell receptor beta chains from one sample sequenced in a study of blood T cell repertoires in COVID-19. Sequencing used immunoSEQ multiplex PCR; TCRdb keeps in-frame clones, though not all of them. This table holds approximately 500,000 clones, roughly nine tenths found once. Specimen: peripheral blood. The receptors come from a man aged 18 to 35 with COVID-19, enrolled during active disease.

The CDR3 here is CASSVRTDTQYF. For the CDR3, the DNA is TGTGCCAGCAGCGTACGGACAGATACGCAGTATTTT. The chain recombines TRBV9 with TRBJ2-3; D is undetermined. Per germline, CDR1 SGDLS and CDR2 YYNGEE. The length of the CDR3 is 12 residues. V lost 1 base to trimming and J lost 3 bases, with 3 bases between them.

The chain links TRBV3-1 (or the pseudogene TRBV3-2) to TRBJ1-2, with 9 nucleotides matching TRBD1. Per germline, CDR1 LGHDT and CDR2 YNNKEL (reference sequence). Trimming removed 1 base from V and 5 bases from J; junction bases left unmatched: 5. The CDR3 is made up of 15 amino acids. The CDR3 region has the DNA TGTGCCAGCAGCCAAGGGGACAGGGCAACATATGGCTACACCTTC. It specifies CASSQGDRATYGYTF.

The V call is TRBV4-1, the J call TRBJ1-2; no reliable D call. The V gene lost 2 bases and the J gene lost 2 bases, with 15 bases spanning the gap. The CDR3 totals 16 residues. Germline lookup yields CDR1 MGHRA and CDR2 YSYEKL. In nucleotides, the CDR3 is TGCGCCAGCAGCCAATCCGAAGCTAGGGAGAACTATGGCTACACCTTC. Its translation is CASSQSEARENYGYTF.

This clone was counted a single time. The rearrangement uses TRBV7-2 and TRBJ2-1; TRBD2 matches at 12 bases. This CDR3 has 15 amino acids. The V segment lost 4 bases and the J segment 4 bases; nucleotides outside the gene matches: 2. CDR1 SGHTA and CDR2 FQGNSA come from the germline V gene. CDR3 loop: CASSSGLAGYNEQFF. The CDR3 bases are TGTGCCAGCAGCTCTGGACTAGCGGGGTACAATGAGCAGTTCTTC. The complete variable domain, with remaining parts taken from reference TRBV7-2 and TRBJ2-1, reads GAGVSQSPSNKVTEKGKDVELRCDPISGHTALYWYRQSLGQGLEFLIYFQGNSAPDKSGLPSDRFSAERTGGSVSTLTIQRTQQEDSAVYLCASSSGLAGYNEQFFGPGTRLTVL.

V and J are TRBV18 and TRBJ2-4; tentatively, D is TRBD1 (6 bases). The CDR3 runs to 16 residues. Trimming shortened V by 0 bases and J by 7 bases, and 16 bases separated the two germline ends. Germline CDR1 reads KGHSH; CDR2 reads LQKENI. CDR3 amino acids: CASSPPGRGSWNIQYF. The CDR3, as DNA: TGTGCCAGCTCACCACCGGGTAGGGGGTCGTGGAACATTCAGTACTTC.

The genes are TRBV7-3 and TRBJ1-1; no clear D gene. CDR3 length: 15 amino acids. V was trimmed by 1 base and J by 5 bases, leaving 14 bases between them. Germline lookup yields CDR1 SGHTA and CDR2 FQGTGA. CDR3 sequence: CASSLKGDGLTEAFF. DNA for the CDR3: TGTGCCAGCAGCTTAAAAGGCGACGGGTTAACTGAAGCTTTCTTT.

This chain uses TRBV24-1 with TRBJ2-1; 8 bases line up with TRBD1. The CDR3 sequence is 16 residues long. Germline V gene data show CDR1 as KGHDR and CDR2 as SFDVKD. V shed 4 bases and J 7 bases; nucleotides not matched to a gene: 11. CDR3 coding DNA: TGTGCCACCAGTGAAAATGGACAGGGTCAAAAGAATGAGCAGTTCTTC. Encoded protein: CATSENGQGQKNEQFF.

This rearrangement joins TRBV19 to TRBJ1-3; D remains ambiguous. The CDR3 loop spans 13 amino acids. The germline V gene encodes CDR1 LNHDA and CDR2 SQIVND (reference sequence). CDR3 DNA sequence: TGTGCGTCGACTGCTACCTCTGGAAACACCATATATTTT. This sequence encodes CASTATSGNTIYF.

In DNA, the CDR3 is TGTGCCAGCAGTGTAGAGGGACAGTGGGCCGGGGTATCCTACAATGAGCAGTTCTTC. Translation: CASSVEGQWAGVSYNEQFF. The rearrangement links TRBV2 to TRBJ2-1; 7 bases map to TRBD1. CDR1 is SNHLY and CDR2 is FYNNEI in the germline V gene. The CDR3 runs to 19 residues. The ends lost 4 bases at V and 1 base at J; junction bases unmatched: 16. The variable domain in full, completed from reference TRBV2 and TRBJ2-1, reads EPEVTQTPSHQVTQMGQEVILRCVPISNHLYFYWYRQILGQKVEFLVSFYNNEISEKSEIFDDQFSVERPDGSNFTLKIRSTKLEDSAMYFCASSVEGQWAGVSYNEQFFGPGTRLTVL.

The DNA of the CDR3 is TGTGCCAGCAGTTTAAGAGGAATTAGCAATTCGAAAGAGACCCAGTACTTC. Translation gives CASSLRGISNSKETQYF. J is TRBJ2-5 and V is TRBV27, with D uncertain. Looked up from germline, CDR1 is MNHEY and CDR2 is SMNVEV (reference sequence). The CDR3 is 17 amino acids. Trimming pared 2 bases from V and 3 bases from J, leaving 19 bases between.

This clone has just one count. This chain links TRBV27 with TRBJ2-6; D is unclear. The ends were cut back, 3 bases at V and 4 bases at J, with 16 bases in the middle. This CDR3 is built from 17 residues. Germline V gene lookup returns CDR1 MNHEY and CDR2 SMNVEV (reference sequence). CDR3 region: CASSLLAVGPGANVLTF. The CDR3 DNA reads as TGTGCCAGCAGTTTGCTGGCCGTTGGGCCCGGGGCCAACGTCCTGACTTTC.

This clone was counted between two and nine times. This chain connects TRBV19 to TRBJ2-2; D may be TRBD2 (5 bases). Looked up from germline, CDR1 is LNHDA and CDR2 is SQIVND (reference sequence). Between the trimmed V and J ends, which lost 4 bases and 0 bases, there was a span of 15 bases. This CDR3 is 17 amino acids long. This chain's CDR3 is CASSSWGASTNTGELFF. The CDR3 bases are TGTGCCAGTAGTAGTTGGGGAGCGAGCACGAACACCGGGGAGCTGTTTTTT.

The sample holds a few counts of this clone. The rearrangement links TRBV7-9 to TRBJ2-7, with D perhaps TRBD1 (5 bases). Germline-derived CDR1 and CDR2 are SEHNR and FQNEAQ (reference sequence). The V gene lost 6 bases and the J gene lost 5 bases, with 17 bases spanning the gap. The CDR3 spans 14 residues. This chain's CDR3 is CASRVGADPHEQYF. The CDR3, as DNA: TGTGCCAGCAGGGTAGGGGCGGATCCCCACGAGCAGTACTTC.

Regarding this clone: Other nucleotide sequences from this sample produce the same CDR3. The chain uses TRBV11-2 and TRBJ2-1; maybe TRBD2 (6 bases). This CDR3 region has 14 residues. The germline V gene has CDR1 SGHAT and CDR2 FQNNGV. V was trimmed by 0 bases and J by 4 bases, leaving 7 bases between them. As DNA, the CDR3 is TGTGCCAGCAGCTTAGATAGCGGATACAATGAGCAGTTCTTC. Translation gives CASSLDSGYNEQFF. Using reference TRBV11-2 and TRBJ2-1 for the parts outside the CDR3, the full variable domain is EAGVAQSPRYKIIEKRQSVAFWCNPISGHATLYWYQQILGQGPKLLIQFQNNGVVDDSQLPKDRFSAERLKGVDSTLKIQPAKLEDSAVYLCASSLDSGYNEQFFGPGTRLTVL.

The chain employs TRBV6-5 and TRBJ1-4; tentative D call: TRBD1 (5 bases). The length of the CDR3 is 16 residues. Trimming stripped 4 bases from V and 0 bases from J, with 12 bases between. CDR1 is MNHEY, CDR2 SVGAGI, per germline. Written as DNA, the CDR3 is TGTGCCAGCAGTTTTACTCAAGGGGCAACTAATGAAAAACTGTTTTTT. As protein: CASSFTQGATNEKLFF.

Note on this clone: The sample holds other DNA sequences that translate to the same CDR3. This chain uses TRBV6-1 with TRBJ2-6; 7 bases line up with TRBD2. In germline, CDR1 is MNHNS, CDR2 SASEGT. The J segment lost 1 base and the V segment lost 3 bases, leaving 0 bases of the junction unmatched. The CDR3 loop spans 15 amino acids. The CDR3 bases are TGTGCCAGCAGTGAGGGAGGGTCTGGGGCCAACGTCCTGACTTTC. Translating it yields CASSEGGSGANVLTF.

The chain uses TRBV6-6 and TRBJ2-7; 12 positions agree with TRBD2. Germline CDR1 reads MNHNY; CDR2 reads SVGAGI (reference sequence). The CDR3 covers 13 residues. V lost 4 bases, J lost 7 bases, and 2 bases stayed unmatched. As DNA, the CDR3 is TGTGCCAGCAGTTCGGGGACTAGCGGGGAGCAGTACTTC. Protein product: CASSSGTSGEQYF.

The V gene is TRBV6-2 or TRBV6-3, the J gene TRBJ2-7; possible D gene TRBD1, 5 bases. V lost 5 bases and J lost 3, with 8 bases in between. The CDR3 is 12 amino acids. Germline V gene data show CDR1 as MNHEY and CDR2 as SVGEGT. The CDR3 reads CASSTQGYEQYF. The CDR3 DNA follows: TGTGCCAGCAGTACCCAGGGCTACGAGCAGTACTTC.

Notes on this clone: The junction and the germline gene differ at one end; a read error may be behind it. V usage is TRBV7-8 and J usage is TRBJ2-7; 8 bases are a match to TRBD1. Germline CDR1 is SGHVS and CDR2 is FQNEAQ. This CDR3 contains 12 residues. The CDR3 coding sequence is TGTGCCAGCAGCCCGCGGCAGGGGGCGCTTCTCTTC. Translated, it gives CASSPRQGALLF.

The CDR3 reads CASSHTSGGPMNNEQFF. The CDR3, as DNA: TGTGCCAGCAGCCATACTAGCGGGGGGCCGATGAACAATGAGCAGTTCTTC. V is TRBV7-2 and J is TRBJ2-1; 12 bases map to TRBD2. Germline CDR1 SGHTA, CDR2 FQGNSA. J was trimmed by 5 bases and V by 5 bases; bases with no gene match: 10. CDR3 size: 17 residues.

The chain uses TRBV19 and TRBJ1-2; 9 nucleotides line up with TRBD1. The CDR3 has 15 residues. Trimming at V came to 5 bases and at J to 3 bases, leaving 7 bases not matched to a gene. From germline, CDR1 is LNHDA and CDR2 SQIVND (reference sequence). CDR3: CASSPEGQGDYGYTF. The CDR3 nucleotides read TGTGCCAGTAGTCCTGAGGGACAGGGTGACTATGGCTACACCTTC. Looking up the rest from reference TRBV19 and TRBJ1-2 gives the full variable domain: DGGITQSPKYLFRKEGQNVTLSCEQNLNHDAMYWYRQDPGQGLRLIYYSQIVNDFQKGDIAEGYSVSREKKESFPLTVTSAQKNPTAFYLCASSPEGQGDYGYTFGSGTRLTVV.

The rearrangement joins TRBV3-1 (or the pseudogene TRBV3-2) to TRBJ1-1; D is perhaps TRBD1 (6 bases). V lost 3 bases, J lost 1 base, and 12 bases lay in between. The CDR3 is made up of 15 amino acids. Germline assignment: CDR1 LGHDT and CDR2 YNNKEL (reference sequence). The CDR3 sequence: CASSHVVQGNTEAFF. CDR3 DNA sequence: TGTGCCAGCAGCCACGTGGTACAGGGGAACACTGAAGCTTTCTTT.

The genes are TRBV10-2 and TRBJ1-5, with 8 bases lining up with TRBD1. The germline gives CDR1 WSHSY, CDR2 SAAADI. J lost 4 bases, V lost 6 bases, and 5 bases had no gene match. This CDR3 comprises 14 residues. DNA of the CDR3: TGCGCCAGCAGAGATACAGGGGGGAATCAGCCCCAGCATTTT. It codes for CASRDTGGNQPQHF.

This chain joins TRBV6-5 and TRBJ1-6, with TRBD1 matching over 8 bases. With 6 bases clipped from V and 5 bases from J, the junction kept 6 bases outside the gene matches. This CDR3 has 15 amino acids. Germline V CDR1 and CDR2: MNHEY, SVGAGI. The CDR3 DNA reads as TGTGCCAGCAGACGCGACAGGGGCGATAATTCACCCCTCCACTTT. Its translation is CASRRDRGDNSPLHF.

This clone has only a few counts. The rearrangement uses TRBV2 and TRBJ2-6; D unresolved. Germline lookup yields CDR1 SNHLY and CDR2 FYNNEI. V gave up 4 bases and J gave up 2 bases, with 9 bases separating them. CDR3 length equals 15 residues. CDR3: CASSVLLAGANVLTF. The CDR3 nucleotides are TGTGCCAGCAGTGTTTTGCTAGCTGGGGCCAACGTCCTGACTTTC.

This rearrangement joins TRBV2 to TRBJ2-1, with D maybe TRBD2 (5 bases). The CDR3 runs 11 residues. Trimming shortened V by 8 bases and J by 4 bases, and 6 bases separated the two germline ends. Germline V gene lookup returns CDR1 SNHLY and CDR2 FYNNEI. This chain's CDR3 is CASRGYNEQFF. As DNA, the CDR3 is TGTGCCAGCCGGGGTTACAATGAGCAGTTCTTC.